This T cell receptor beta chain was sequenced for a study of response to subunit inactivated influenza vaccine. TCRdb redid the calling of the RT-PCR reads with MiXCR, one entry per CDR3 protein. Altogether hundreds of thousands of distinct CDR3 sequences are present, approximately 14% being singletons, with the ten largest covering approximately 10%. Study-wide results and limits: There was a suggestion from the authors that each seasonal influenza vaccination recruits few new T cells.

This clonotype was detected a few times. Its antigen is still unknown. Germline-derived CDR1 and CDR2 are MNHEY and SVGEGT. The V and J ends lost 11 bases and 4 bases, in that order; junction bases with no gene match: 7. The CDR3 is made up of 12 amino acids. The receptor was isolated from a man aged 50-59 years who received an inactivated influenza vaccine. The V gene is TRBV6-2 or TRBV6-3, the J gene TRBJ1-1; 7 bases fit TRBD1. The specimen was PBMCs from blood, collected approximately 13 days after vaccination. CDR3: CAAADRVTEAFF. The DNA of the CDR3 is TGTGCCGCCGCTGACAGGGTCACTGAAGCTTTCTTT.